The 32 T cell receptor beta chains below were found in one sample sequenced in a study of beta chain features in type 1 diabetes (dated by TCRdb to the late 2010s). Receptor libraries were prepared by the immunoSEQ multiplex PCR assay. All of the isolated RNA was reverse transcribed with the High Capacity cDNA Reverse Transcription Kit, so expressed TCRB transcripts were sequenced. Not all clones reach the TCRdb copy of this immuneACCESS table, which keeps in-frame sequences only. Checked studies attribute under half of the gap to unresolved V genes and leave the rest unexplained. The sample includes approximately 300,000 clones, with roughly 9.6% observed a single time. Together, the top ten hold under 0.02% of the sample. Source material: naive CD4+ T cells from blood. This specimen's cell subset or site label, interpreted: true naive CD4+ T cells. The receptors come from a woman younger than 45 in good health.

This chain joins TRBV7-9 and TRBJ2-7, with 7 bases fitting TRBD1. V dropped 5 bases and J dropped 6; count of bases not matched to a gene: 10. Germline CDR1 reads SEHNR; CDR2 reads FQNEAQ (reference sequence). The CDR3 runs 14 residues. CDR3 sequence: CASSTRQGRGEQYF. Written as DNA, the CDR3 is TGTGCCAGCAGCACCAGACAGGGAAGGGGCGAGCAGTACTTC.

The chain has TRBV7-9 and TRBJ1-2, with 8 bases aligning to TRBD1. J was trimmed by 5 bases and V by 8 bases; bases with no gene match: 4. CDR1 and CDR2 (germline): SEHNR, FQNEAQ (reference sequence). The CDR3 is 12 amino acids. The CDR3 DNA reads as TGTGCCAGCTCCGGACAGGGTTATGGCTACACCTTC. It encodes CASSGQGYGYTF.

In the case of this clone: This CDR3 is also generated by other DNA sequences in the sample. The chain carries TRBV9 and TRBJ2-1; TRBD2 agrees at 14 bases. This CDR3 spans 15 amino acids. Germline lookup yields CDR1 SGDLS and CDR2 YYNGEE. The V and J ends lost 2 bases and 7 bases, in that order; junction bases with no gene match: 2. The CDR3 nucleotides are TGTGCCAGCAGCGTGGGGACTAGCGGGAGTAATGAGCAGTTCTTC. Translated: CASSVGTSGSNEQFF.

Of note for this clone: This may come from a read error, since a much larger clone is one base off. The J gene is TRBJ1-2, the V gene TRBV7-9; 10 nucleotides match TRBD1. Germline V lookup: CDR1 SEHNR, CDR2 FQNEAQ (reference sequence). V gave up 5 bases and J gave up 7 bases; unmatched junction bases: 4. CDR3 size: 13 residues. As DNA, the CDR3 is TGTGCCAGCAGCCGACAGGGGGCGGGTGGCTACACCTTC. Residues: CASSRQGAGGYTF.

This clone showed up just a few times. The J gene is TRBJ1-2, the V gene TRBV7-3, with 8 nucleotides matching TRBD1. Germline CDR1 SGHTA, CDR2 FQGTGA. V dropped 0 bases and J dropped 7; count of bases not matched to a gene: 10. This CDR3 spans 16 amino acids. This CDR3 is CASSLTPGGKAGGYTF. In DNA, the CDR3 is TGTGCCAGCAGCTTAACGCCAGGGGGCAAAGCCGGTGGCTACACCTTC.

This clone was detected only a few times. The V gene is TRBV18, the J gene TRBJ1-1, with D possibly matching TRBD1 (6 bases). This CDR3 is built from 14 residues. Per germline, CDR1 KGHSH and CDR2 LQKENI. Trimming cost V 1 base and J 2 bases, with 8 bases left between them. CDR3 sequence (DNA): TGTGCCAGCTCACCACTTGGGACAAACACTGAAGCTTTCTTT. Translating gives CASSPLGTNTEAFF.

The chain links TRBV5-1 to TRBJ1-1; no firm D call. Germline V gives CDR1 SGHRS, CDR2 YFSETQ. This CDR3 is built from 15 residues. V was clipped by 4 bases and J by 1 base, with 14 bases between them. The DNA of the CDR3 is TGCGCCAGCAGCCAAGGCGCGGGTTGGAACACTGAAGCTTTCTTT. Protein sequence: CASSQGAGWNTEAFF.

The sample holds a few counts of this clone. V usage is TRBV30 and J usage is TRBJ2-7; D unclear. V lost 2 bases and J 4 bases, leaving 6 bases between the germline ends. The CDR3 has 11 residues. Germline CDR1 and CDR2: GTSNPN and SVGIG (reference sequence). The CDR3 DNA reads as TGTGCCTGGAGTAATCGGTACGAGCAGTACTTC. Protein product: CAWSNRYEQYF.

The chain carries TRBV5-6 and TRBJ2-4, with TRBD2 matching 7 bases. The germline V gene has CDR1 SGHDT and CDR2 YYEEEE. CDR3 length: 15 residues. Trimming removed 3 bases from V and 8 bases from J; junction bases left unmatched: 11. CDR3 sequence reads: CASSSLGGAGDIQYF. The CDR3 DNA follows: TGTGCCAGCAGCTCACTAGGAGGGGCGGGGGACATTCAGTACTTC. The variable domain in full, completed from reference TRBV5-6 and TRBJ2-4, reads DAGVTQSPTHLIKTRGQQVTLRCSPKSGHDTVSWYQQALGQGPQFIFQYYEEEERQRGNFPDRFSGHQFPNYSSELNVNALLLGDSALYLCASSSLGGAGDIQYFGAGTRLSVL.

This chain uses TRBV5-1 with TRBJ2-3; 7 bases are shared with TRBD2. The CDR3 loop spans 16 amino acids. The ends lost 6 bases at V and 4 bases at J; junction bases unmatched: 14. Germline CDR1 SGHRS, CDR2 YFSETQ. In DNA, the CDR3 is TGCGCCAGCATAGACGGCTACGGCGGGAGTGCAGATACGCAGTATTTT. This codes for CASIDGYGGSADTQYF.

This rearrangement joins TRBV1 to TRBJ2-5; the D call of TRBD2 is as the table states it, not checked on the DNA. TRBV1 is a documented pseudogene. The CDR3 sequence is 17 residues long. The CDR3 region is CTSSQGTSGRAQETQYF. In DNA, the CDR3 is TGCACCAGCAGCCAAGGGACTAGCGGGAGGGCCCAAGAGACCCAGTACTTC.

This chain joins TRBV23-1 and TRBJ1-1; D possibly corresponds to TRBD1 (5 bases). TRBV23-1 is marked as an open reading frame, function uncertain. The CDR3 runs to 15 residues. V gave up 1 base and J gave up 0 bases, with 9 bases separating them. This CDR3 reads CASSQFPGMNTEAFF. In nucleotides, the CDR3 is TGCGCCAGCAGTCAATTTCCAGGGATGAACACTGAAGCTTTCTTT.

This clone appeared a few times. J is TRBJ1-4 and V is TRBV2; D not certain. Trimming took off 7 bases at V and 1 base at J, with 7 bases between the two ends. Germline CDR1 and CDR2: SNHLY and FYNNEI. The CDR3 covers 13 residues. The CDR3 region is CASMAVTNEKLFF. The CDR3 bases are TGTGCCAGCATGGCTGTAACTAATGAAAAACTGTTTTTT.

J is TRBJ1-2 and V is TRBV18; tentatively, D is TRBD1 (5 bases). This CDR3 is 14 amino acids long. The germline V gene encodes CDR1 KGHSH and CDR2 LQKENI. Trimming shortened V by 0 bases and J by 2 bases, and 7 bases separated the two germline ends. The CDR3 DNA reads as TGTGCCAGCTCACCACCACCAGGGAACTATGGCTACACCTTC. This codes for CASSPPPGNYGYTF.

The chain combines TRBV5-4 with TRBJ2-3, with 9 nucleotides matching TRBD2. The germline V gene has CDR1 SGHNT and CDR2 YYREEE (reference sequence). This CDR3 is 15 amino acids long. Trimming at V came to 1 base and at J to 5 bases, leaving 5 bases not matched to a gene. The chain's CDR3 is CASSLFSLAGDTQYF. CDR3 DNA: TGTGCCAGCAGCTTGTTCTCACTAGCGGGAGATACGCAGTATTTT.

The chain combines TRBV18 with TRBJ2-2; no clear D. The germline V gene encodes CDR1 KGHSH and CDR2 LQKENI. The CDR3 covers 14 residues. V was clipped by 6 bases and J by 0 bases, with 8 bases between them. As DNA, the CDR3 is TGTGCCAGCTCGTGGGCCCCGAACACCGGGGAGCTGTTTTTT. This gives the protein CASSWAPNTGELFF.

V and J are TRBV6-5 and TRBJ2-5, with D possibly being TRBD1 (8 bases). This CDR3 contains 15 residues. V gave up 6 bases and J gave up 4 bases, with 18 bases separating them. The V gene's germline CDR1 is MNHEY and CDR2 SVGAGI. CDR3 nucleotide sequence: TGTGCCAGCAGGAGCGACAGGGGAGGGAGAGAGACCCAGTACTTC. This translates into CASRSDRGGRETQYF.

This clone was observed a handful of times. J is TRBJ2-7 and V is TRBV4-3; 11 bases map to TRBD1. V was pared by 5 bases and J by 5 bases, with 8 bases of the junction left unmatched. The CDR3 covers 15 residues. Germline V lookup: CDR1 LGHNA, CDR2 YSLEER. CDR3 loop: CASSDGQGALNEQYF. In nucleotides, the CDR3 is TGCGCCAGCAGCGACGGACAGGGGGCATTGAACGAGCAGTACTTC.

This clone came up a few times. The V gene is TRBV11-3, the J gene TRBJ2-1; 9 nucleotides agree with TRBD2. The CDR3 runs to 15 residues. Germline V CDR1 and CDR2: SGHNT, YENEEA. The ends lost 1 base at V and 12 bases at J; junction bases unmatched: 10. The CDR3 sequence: CASSLGSREGQAQFF. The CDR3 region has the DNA TGTGCCAGCAGCTTAGGATCGCGGGAGGGCCAGGCGCAGTTCTTC.

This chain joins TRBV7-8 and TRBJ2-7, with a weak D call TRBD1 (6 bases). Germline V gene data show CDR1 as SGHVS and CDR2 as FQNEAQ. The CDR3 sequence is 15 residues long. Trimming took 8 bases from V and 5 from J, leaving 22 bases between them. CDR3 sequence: CASRKTRGARNEQYF. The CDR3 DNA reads TGTGCCAGCCGGAAGACCAGGGGAGCGAGGAACGAGCAGTACTTC.

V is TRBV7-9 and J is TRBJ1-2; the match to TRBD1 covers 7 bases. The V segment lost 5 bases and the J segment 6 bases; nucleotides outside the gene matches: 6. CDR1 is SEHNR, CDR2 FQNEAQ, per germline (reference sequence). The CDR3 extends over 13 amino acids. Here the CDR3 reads CASSGTVRNGYTF. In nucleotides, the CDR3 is TGTGCCAGCAGCGGGACAGTTAGGAATGGCTACACCTTC.

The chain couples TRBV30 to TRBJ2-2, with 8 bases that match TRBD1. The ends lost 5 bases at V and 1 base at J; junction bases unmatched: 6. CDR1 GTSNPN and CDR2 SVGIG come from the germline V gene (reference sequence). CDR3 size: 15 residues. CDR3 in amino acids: CAWGRGTGNTGELFF. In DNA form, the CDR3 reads TGTGCCTGGGGTCGGGGGACAGGGAACACCGGGGAGCTGTTTTTT.

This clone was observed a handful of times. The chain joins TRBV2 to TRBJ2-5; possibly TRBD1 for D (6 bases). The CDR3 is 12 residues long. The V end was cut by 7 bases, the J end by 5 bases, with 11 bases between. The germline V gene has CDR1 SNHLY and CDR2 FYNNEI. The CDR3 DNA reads TGTGCCAGCACCCCAGGGGAGGAGACCCAGTACTTC. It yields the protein CASTPGEETQYF. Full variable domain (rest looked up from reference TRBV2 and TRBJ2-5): EPEVTQTPSHQVTQMGQEVILRCVPISNHLYFYWYRQILGQKVEFLVSFYNNEISEKSEIFDDQFSVERPDGSNFTLKIRSTKLEDSAMYFCASTPGEETQYFGPGTRLLVL.

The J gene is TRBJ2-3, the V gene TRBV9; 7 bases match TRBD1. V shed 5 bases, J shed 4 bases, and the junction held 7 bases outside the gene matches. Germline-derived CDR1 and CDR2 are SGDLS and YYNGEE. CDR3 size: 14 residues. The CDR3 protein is CASSDRVEADTQYF. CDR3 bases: TGTGCCAGCAGTGACAGGGTGGAGGCAGATACGCAGTATTTT.

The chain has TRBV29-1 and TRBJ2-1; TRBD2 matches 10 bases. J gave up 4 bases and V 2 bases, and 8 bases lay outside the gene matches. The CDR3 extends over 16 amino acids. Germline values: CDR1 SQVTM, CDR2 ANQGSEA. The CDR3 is CSVEKTGTSAYNEQFF. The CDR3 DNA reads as TGCAGCGTTGAAAAAACGGGGACTAGCGCATACAATGAGCAGTTCTTC.

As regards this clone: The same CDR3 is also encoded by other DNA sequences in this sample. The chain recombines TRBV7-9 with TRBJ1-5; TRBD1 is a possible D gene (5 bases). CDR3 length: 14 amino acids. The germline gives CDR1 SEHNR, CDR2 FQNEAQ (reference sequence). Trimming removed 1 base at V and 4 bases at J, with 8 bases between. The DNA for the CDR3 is TGTGCCAGCAGCTTAGTTGGGGGGAATCAGCCCCAGCATTTT. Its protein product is CASSLVGGNQPQHF. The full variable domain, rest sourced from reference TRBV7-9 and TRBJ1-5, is DTGVSQNPRHKITKRGQNVTFRCDPISEHNRLYWYRQTLGQGPEFLTYFQNEAQLEKSRLLSDRFSAERPKGSFSTLEIQRTEQGDSAMYLCASSLVGGNQPQHFGDGTRLSIL.

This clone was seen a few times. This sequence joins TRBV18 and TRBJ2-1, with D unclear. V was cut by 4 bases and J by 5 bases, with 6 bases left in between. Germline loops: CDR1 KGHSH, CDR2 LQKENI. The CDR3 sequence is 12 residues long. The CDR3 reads CASSQQDNEQFF. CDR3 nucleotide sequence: TGTGCCAGCTCACAACAAGACAATGAGCAGTTCTTC.

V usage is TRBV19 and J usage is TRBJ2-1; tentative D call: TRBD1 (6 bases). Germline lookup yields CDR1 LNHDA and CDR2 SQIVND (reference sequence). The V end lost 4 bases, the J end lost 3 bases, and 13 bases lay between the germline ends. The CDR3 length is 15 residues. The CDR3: CASSTDRRLYNEQFF. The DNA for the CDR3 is TGTGCCAGTAGTACCGACAGGCGACTCTACAATGAGCAGTTCTTC.

CDR3 protein: CASSLSLAGSTDTQYF. In nucleotides, the CDR3 is TGCGCCAGCAGCTTATCTCTAGCGGGAAGTACAGATACGCAGTATTTT. V and J are TRBV5-1 and TRBJ2-3, with 9 bases identical to TRBD2. In germline, CDR1 is SGHRS, CDR2 YFSETQ. CDR3 length equals 16 residues. J lost 3 bases, V lost 2 bases, and 7 bases had no gene match.

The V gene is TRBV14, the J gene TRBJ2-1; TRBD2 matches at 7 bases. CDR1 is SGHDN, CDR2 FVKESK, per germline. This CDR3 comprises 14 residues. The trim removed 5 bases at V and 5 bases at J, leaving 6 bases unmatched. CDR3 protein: CASSTGLTDNEQFF. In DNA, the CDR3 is TGTGCCAGCAGCACGGGACTAACCGACAATGAGCAGTTCTTC.

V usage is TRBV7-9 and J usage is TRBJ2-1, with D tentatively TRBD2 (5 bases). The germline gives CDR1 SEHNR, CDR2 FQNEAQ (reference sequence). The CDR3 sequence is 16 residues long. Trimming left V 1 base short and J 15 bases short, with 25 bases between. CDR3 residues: CASSLDTMLRVGILFF. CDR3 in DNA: TGTGCCAGCAGCTTAGATACTATGCTAAGGGTCGGGATTCTGTTCTTC. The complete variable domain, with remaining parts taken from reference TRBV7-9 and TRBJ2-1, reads DTGVSQNPRHKITKRGQNVTFRCDPISEHNRLYWYRQTLGQGPEFLTYFQNEAQLEKSRLLSDRFSAERPKGSFSTLEIQRTEQGDSAMYLCASSLDTMLRVGILFFGPGTRLTVL.

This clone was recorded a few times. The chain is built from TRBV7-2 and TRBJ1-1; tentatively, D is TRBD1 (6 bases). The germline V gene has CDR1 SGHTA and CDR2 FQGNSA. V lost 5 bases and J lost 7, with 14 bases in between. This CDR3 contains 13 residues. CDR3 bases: TGTGCCAGCAGCAGTCACAGGGACGGTGAAGCTTTCTTT. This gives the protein CASSSHRDGEAFF.